This T cell receptor beta chain stems from a study of blood T cells in healthy people across ages. Study results and caveats: Diversity estimates drawn from one million T cells were deemed underestimates. Bulk PBMC profiling left naive and antigen-experienced comparisons inconclusive.

A sample-barcoded 5' primer and a J-beta primer mix were used in a second PCR of about 7 to 11 cycles. Tags on each cDNA molecule came from a template-switch adaptor with 12 random nucleotides. TCRdb re-analysed the 5' RACE reads in MiXCR, keeping a single row per CDR3 protein. The sample lists over 700,000 distinct CDR3 sequences, 40% to 65% occurring once. This clonotype was seen only a few times. Its antigen remains unknown. V dropped 5 bases and J dropped 6; count of bases not matched to a gene: 10. Germline CDR1 reads SGHTS; CDR2 reads YDEGEE. There are 15 residues in the CDR3. This TCR came from a man aged 80 or over in good health. The chain has TRBV5-8 and TRBJ2-1; 8 positions match TRBD2. Sample: blood. CDR3 DNA: TGTGCCAGCAGATCCGGGACTAGGTCGAGCAATGAGCAGTTCTTC. Its protein product is CASRSGTRSSNEQFF.